Shown below are 14 T cell receptor beta chains from a single sample sequenced in a study of monozygotic twins with inflammatory bowel disease. TCRdb re-called the 5' RACE reads and shows each CDR3 protein once, DNA omitted. This repertoire includes 350,000 to 550,000 distinct CDR3 sequences. Sample: blood. These receptors were collected from a human donor with ulcerative colitis or Crohn's disease, or a healthy co-twin of an affected twin (not recorded which).

The genes are TRBV5-1 and TRBJ2-5; TCRdb's D gene call, TRBD1, goes unchecked for lack of DNA. The CDR3 sequence is 15 residues long. Germline-derived CDR1 and CDR2 are SGHRS and YFSETQ. CDR3 sequence: CASSLEMLPRETQYF.

The CDR3 here is CASSITVRQPQHF. V is TRBV19 and J is TRBJ1-5. The CDR3 extends over 13 amino acids. The V gene's germline CDR1 is LNHDA and CDR2 SQIVND (reference sequence).

V usage is TRBV20-1 and J usage is TRBJ2-5; TCRdb proposes TRBD2, but this gene call is untestable without DNA. Germline V gives CDR1 DFQATT, CDR2 SNEGSKA (reference sequence). There are 11 residues in the CDR3. CDR3 protein: CSAETRGTQYF.

The chain combines TRBV5-1 with TRBJ2-1. This CDR3 has 12 residues. Germline V gene lookup returns CDR1 SGHRS and CDR2 YFSETQ. CDR3: CASSFRYNEQFF.

V and J are TRBV5-4 and TRBJ2-5; TCRdb's D call of TRBD1 is untestable without DNA. The CDR3 totals 15 residues. Germline CDR1 is SGHNT and CDR2 is YYREEE (reference sequence). The CDR3 loop reads CASSWQRGPQETQYF.

V gene TRBV5-1 combines with J gene TRBJ2-1; the TCRdb D gene call, TRBD2, has no DNA to confirm it. The germline V gene encodes CDR1 SGHRS and CDR2 YFSETQ. CDR3 length: 15 amino acids. CDR3 sequence: CASSKLAGGPNEQFF.

The V and J genes are TRBV5-6 and TRBJ1-2. Germline CDR1 SGHDT, CDR2 YYEEEE. The CDR3 is made up of 15 amino acids. This CDR3 is CASSLNTPGLYGYTF.

This chain connects TRBV6-6 to TRBJ2-7. The CDR3 runs 13 residues. The germline V gene encodes CDR1 MNHNY and CDR2 SVGAGI (reference sequence). The CDR3 is CASSYDRSYEQYF.

The chain has TRBV6-6 and TRBJ1-6. CDR1 MNHNY and CDR2 SVGAGI come from the germline V gene (reference sequence). There are 14 residues in the CDR3. The CDR3 sequence: CASIMDSYNSPLHF.

The chain combines TRBV5-4 with TRBJ1-1. This CDR3 has 15 residues. CDR1 SGHNT and CDR2 YYREEE come from the germline V gene (reference sequence). This CDR3 is CATDRNPVRSTEAFF.

This chain's CDR3 is CASSLAIGTYNQPQHF. The chain is built from TRBV7-2 and TRBJ1-5. In germline, CDR1 is SGHTA, CDR2 FQGNSA. This CDR3 is 16 amino acids long.

The chain joins TRBV7-9 to TRBJ2-7; TCRdb proposes TRBD1, but this gene call is untestable without DNA. The length of the CDR3 is 15 residues. Germline values: CDR1 SEHNR, CDR2 FQNEAQ (reference sequence). CDR3 residues: CATTPSGQGAHEQYF.

This chain joins TRBV7-9 and TRBJ2-4; lacking DNA, the TRBD1 call made by TCRdb goes unchecked. The CDR3 is made up of 12 amino acids. Germline V gene sequence: CDR1 SEHNR, CDR2 FQNEAQ (reference sequence). The CDR3 loop is CASSSPPGIQYF.

The chain couples TRBV12-3 or TRBV12-4 to TRBJ1-5. This CDR3 contains 14 residues. CDR3 sequence reads: CASSSAVSGQPQHF.